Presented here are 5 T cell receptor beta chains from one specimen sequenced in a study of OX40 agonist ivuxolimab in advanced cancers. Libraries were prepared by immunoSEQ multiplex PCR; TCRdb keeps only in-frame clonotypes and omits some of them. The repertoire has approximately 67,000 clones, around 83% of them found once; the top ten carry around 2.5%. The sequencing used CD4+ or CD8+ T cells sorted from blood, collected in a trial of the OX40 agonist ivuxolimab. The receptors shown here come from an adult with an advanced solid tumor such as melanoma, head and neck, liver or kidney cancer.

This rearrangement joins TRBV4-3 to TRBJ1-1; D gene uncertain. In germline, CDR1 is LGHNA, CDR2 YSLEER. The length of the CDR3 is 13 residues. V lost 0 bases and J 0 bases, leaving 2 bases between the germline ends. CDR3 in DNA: TGCGCCAGCAGCCAAGACATGAACACTGAAGCTTTCTTT. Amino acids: CASSQDMNTEAFF.

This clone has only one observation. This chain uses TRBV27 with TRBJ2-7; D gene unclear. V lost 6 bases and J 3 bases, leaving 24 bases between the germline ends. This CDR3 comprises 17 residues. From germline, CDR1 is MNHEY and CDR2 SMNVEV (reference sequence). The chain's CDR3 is CASSLRGQRIEGYEQYF. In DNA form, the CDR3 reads TGTGCCAGCAGCCTACGTGGGCAGAGGATCGAAGGCTACGAGCAGTACTTC.

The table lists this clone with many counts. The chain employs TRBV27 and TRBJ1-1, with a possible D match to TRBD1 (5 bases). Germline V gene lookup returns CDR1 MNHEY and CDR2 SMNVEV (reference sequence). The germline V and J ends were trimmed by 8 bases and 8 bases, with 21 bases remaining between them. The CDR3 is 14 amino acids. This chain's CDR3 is CASRRVSPTDEAFF. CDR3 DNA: TGTGCCAGCCGCAGGGTCTCCCCAACCGACGAAGCTTTCTTT.

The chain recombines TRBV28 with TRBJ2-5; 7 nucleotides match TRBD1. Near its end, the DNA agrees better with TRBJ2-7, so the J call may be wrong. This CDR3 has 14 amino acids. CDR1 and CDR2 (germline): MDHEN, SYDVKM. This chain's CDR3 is CASRPGGSSYEQYF. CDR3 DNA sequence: TGTGCCAGCAGACCAGGGGGAAGCTCCTACGAGCAGTACTTC.

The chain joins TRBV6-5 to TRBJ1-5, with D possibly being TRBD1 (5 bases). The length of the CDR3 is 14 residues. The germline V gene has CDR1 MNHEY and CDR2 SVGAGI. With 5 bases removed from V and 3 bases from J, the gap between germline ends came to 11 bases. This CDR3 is CASSDGGDNQPQHF. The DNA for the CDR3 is TGTGCCAGCAGTGATGGGGGAGACAATCAGCCCCAGCATTTT.